By sample fraction, the clone carrying this T cell receptor (beta chain) is medium-sized (0.01 to 0.1%). Using a constant-region primer together with ProtoScript II reverse transcriptase, TCR beta cDNA was made from 500 ng of total RNA. Libraries covering TCR beta were generated through three nested multiplex PCR rounds (using a slightly modified ARM-PCR). TRBV1-TRBV30 forward and Cbeta reverse primers drove the first two roughly 10-cycle rounds. One entry per CDR3 protein results from TCRdb running MiXCR on the multiplex PCR reads. The repertoire has more than 30,000 distinct CDR3 sequences, about 79% of them found once; the top ten carry roughly 34%. The sample is drawn from a study of tumor-infiltrating lymphocytes in primary liver carcinoma. Unsorted bulk tissue, roughly 20-33 mg of it, served as the source for co-extraction of RNA and DNA. Between the trimmed V and J ends, which lost 7 bases and 9 bases, there was a span of 16 bases. This CDR3 has 13 residues. CDR1 is SQVTM and CDR2 is ANQGSEA in the germline V gene.

The sample comprised liver tumor tissue from sampling region 5. As to subset: tumor region T5, tumor centre. This sequence joins TRBV29-1 and TRBJ1-6; tentatively, D is TRBD1 (6 bases). The sequence was collected from a man aged 40-49 years with primary liver carcinoma and hepatitis B virus infection. CDR3 bases: TGCAGCGCTGCGACAGGACCGACTTCACCCCTCCACTTT. Protein: CSAATGPTSPLHF.